The rows below give T cell receptor beta chains drawn from one sample of a study of T cells in Graves' hyperthyroidism and ophthalmopathy. TCRdb reanalysed the multiplex PCR reads using MiXCR and keeps one entry per CDR3 protein. The sample lists approximately 320,000 distinct CDR3 sequences, approximately 15% occurring once. Sequencing was performed on blood. The source is a man under 40 with Graves' hyperthyroidism. CDR3s include the opening cysteine and the closing phenylalanine or tryptophan. Each record gives: V gene, J gene, clone size, D gene, CDR3 protein, CDR3 DNA. The D gene is left open where the match is weak. Clone size appears in some rows only: once, few, many, or a class for an expanded clone.

v_gene: TRBV24-1; j_gene: TRBJ2-5; abundance: many; d_gene: TRBD1; CDR3aa: CATSDRQGRETQYF; CDR3nt: TGTGCCACCAGTGATCGACAGGGTAGAGAGACCCAGTACTTC
v_gene: TRBV11-2; j_gene: TRBJ2-7; abundance: many; d_gene: -; CDR3aa: CASSPQVGGAVYEQYF; CDR3nt: TGTGCCAGCAGCCCCCAGGTGGGGGGGGCGGTCTACGAGCAGTACTTC
v_gene: TRBV5-6; j_gene: TRBJ1-1; abundance: few; d_gene: -; CDR3aa: CASAWGGADTEAFF; CDR3nt: TGTGCCAGCGCGTGGGGGGGGGCTGACACTGAAGCTTTCTTT
v_gene: TRBV18; j_gene: TRBJ1-4; abundance: many; d_gene: -; CDR3aa: CASSPPGQRNEKLFF; CDR3nt: TGTGCCAGCTCACCCCCGGGACAACGTAATGAAAAACTGTTTTTT
v_gene: TRBV12-3/TRBV12-4; j_gene: TRBJ2-2; abundance: -; d_gene: TRBD1; CDR3aa: CASSPGQAGTGELFF; CDR3nt: TGTGCCAGCAGCCCGGGACAGGCGGGCACCGGGGAGCTGTTTTTT
v_gene: TRBV4-2; j_gene: TRBJ2-7; abundance: -; d_gene: -; CDR3aa: CASSQALARTAVGYEQYF; CDR3nt: TGTGCCAGCAGCCAAGCATTGGCTCGGACGGCGGTCGGGTACGAGCAGTACTTC
v_gene: TRBV30; j_gene: TRBJ2-5; abundance: many; d_gene: TRBD1; CDR3aa: CAWSLGQGQETQYF; CDR3nt: TGTGCCTGGAGCCTGGGACAGGGCCAAGAGACCCAGTACTTC
v_gene: TRBV28; j_gene: TRBJ2-5; abundance: many; d_gene: TRBD1; CDR3aa: CASSPSTGGKKETQYF; CDR3nt: TGTGCCAGCAGTCCGTCGACAGGGGGCAAAAAAGAGACCCAGTACTTC
v_gene: TRBV30; j_gene: TRBJ2-2; abundance: -; d_gene: -; CDR3aa: CAWSWTRRYNTGELFF; CDR3nt: TGTGCCTGGAGTTGGACGCGGAGGTACAACACCGGGGAGCTGTTTTTT
v_gene: TRBV27; j_gene: TRBJ2-2; abundance: -; d_gene: -; CDR3aa: CASSLSFGSRELFF; CDR3nt: TGTGCCAGCAGTTTAAGCTTCGGGTCGCGGGAGCTGTTTTTT
v_gene: TRBV28; j_gene: TRBJ1-1; abundance: many; d_gene: -; CDR3aa: CASSPEVQVNTEAFF; CDR3nt: TGTGCCAGCAGTCCCGAAGTACAAGTGAACACTGAAGCTTTCTTT
v_gene: TRBV2; j_gene: TRBJ1-6; abundance: few; d_gene: -; CDR3aa: CASSLTRTLHF; CDR3nt: TGTGCCAGCAGCCTTACTCGGACCCTCCACTTT
v_gene: TRBV5-4; j_gene: TRBJ2-1; abundance: many; d_gene: -; CDR3aa: CASMGGLLYNEQFF; CDR3nt: TGTGCCAGCATGGGGGGACTTCTCTACAATGAGCAGTTCTTC
v_gene: TRBV2; j_gene: TRBJ1-2; abundance: many; d_gene: -; CDR3aa: CASSQGKGYGYTF; CDR3nt: TGTGCCAGCAGTCAGGGGAAGGGGTATGGCTACACCTTC
v_gene: TRBV3-1; j_gene: TRBJ2-5; abundance: many; d_gene: TRBD1; CDR3aa: CASSHGTGHSETQYF; CDR3nt: TGTGCCAGCAGCCATGGGACAGGGCATTCTGAGACCCAGTACTTC
v_gene: TRBV7-3; j_gene: TRBJ2-1; abundance: many; d_gene: -; CDR3aa: CASSLPIGTADNNEQFF; CDR3nt: TGTGCCAGCAGCTTACCTATAGGGACTGCCGACAACAATGAGCAGTTCTTC